The entry below gives a single T cell receptor (beta chain) sequence along with its context. What it binds is not known. CD45RO/CCR7/CD25/CD127/CD95/CD27 separated CD4+ naive, central memory, regulatory and stem cell-like memory cells by sorting. The data were obtained in a study of beta chain features in type 1 diabetes. Trimming pared 2 bases from V and 0 bases from J, leaving 8 bases between. The CDR3 runs 15 residues. The germline V gene has CDR1 SGHTA and CDR2 FQGTGA. Expressed TCRB transcripts were sequenced because the entire RNA isolate underwent reverse transcription. TCRdb's table, derived via immunoSEQ multiplex PCR, lists solely in-frame clones and lacks some. The sample has some 900,000 clones, roughly 15% seen once; the top ten hold 0.02% to 0.03%. Study outcomes and limitations: Fewer insertions but more deletions were seen at VDJ junctions in type 1 diabetes patients.

The TCR comes from a woman between 18 and 29 years old in good health. V gene TRBV7-3 combines with J gene TRBJ2-4; tentatively, D is TRBD2 (6 bases). The sequenced sample was naive CD4+ T cells from blood. CDR3 sequence (DNA): TGTGCCAGCAGCTTATCGGGGGAAGCCAAAAACATTCAGTACTTC. Translating it yields CASSLSGEAKNIQYF.